This T cell receptor beta chain derives from a study of breast tumors, draining lymph nodes, adjacent tissues. Whole-study findings and limits: Compared with basal-like, luminal-like tumors shared significantly more repertoire with nontumor tissue. The data were judged consistent with most tumor T cells coming from lymph node and expanding in tumor.

Trimming pared 0 bases from V and 4 bases from J, leaving 18 bases between. CDR1 and CDR2 (germline): DFQATT, SNEGSKA (reference sequence). This CDR3 has 16 residues. TCRdb analysed the multiplex PCR reads with MiXCR anew, one entry per CDR3 protein. The data hold under 20,000 distinct CDR3 sequences, with over 40% observed a single time. At least ten counts were recorded for this clonotype. Antigen unknown. The V gene is TRBV20-1, the J gene TRBJ1-2; D gene ambiguous. This TCR came from a female donor with breast cancer. Some clones in this sample may be carry-over from other donors' samples. Specimen: breast tumor tissue. CDR3 loop: CSARDVKAGDFYGYTF. CDR3 DNA: TGCAGTGCTAGAGATGTTAAGGCCGGGGATTTCTATGGCTACACCTTC.